Listed below are T cell receptor beta chains from one sample, sequenced in a study of beta chain features in type 1 diabetes. Profiling relied on immunoSEQ multiplex PCR, and the TCRdb table lists in-frame clones only, not all of them. The sample carries 300,000 or so clones, more than 13% recorded once. Sequenced input: naive CD4+ T cells from blood. The receptors originated from a man in his thirties or forties with type 1 diabetes. Each CDR3 is given with its conserved first and last residue. The D gene is left open where the match is weak. Clone size is given for some rows only: seen once, a few or many times, or a class if the clone is expanded.

CDR3aa	CDR3nt	v_gene	j_gene	d_gene	abundance
CASRGTDYGYTF	TGTGCCAGCAGGGGGACAGACTATGGCTACACCTTC	TRBV2	TRBJ1-2	TRBD1	NA
CAWSRVLGNTIYF	TGTGCCTGGAGTCGGGTTCTTGGAAACACCATATATTTT	TRBV30	TRBJ1-3	NA	few
CASRPTSGRDTQYF	TGTGCCAGCAGGCCGACTAGCGGGAGAGATACGCAGTATTTT	TRBV6-6	TRBJ2-3	TRBD2	few
CASENVRKLFF	TGTGCCAGCGAGAATGTCCGGAAACTGTTTTTT	TRBV28	TRBJ1-4	NA	few
CASSPGRDKVEHF	TGTGCCAGCTCACCGGGTCGGGACAAAGTCGAGCATTTT	TRBV18	TRBJ1-5	NA	NA
CASSLAVAASGANVLTF	TGTGCCAGCAGCTTAGCGGTAGCCGCATCTGGGGCCAACGTCCTGACTTTC	TRBV11-3	TRBJ2-6	NA	NA
CASSPGLAGGRRVRTGELFF	TGTGCCAGCTCACCTGGACTAGCGGGAGGCCGTCGAGTGAGAACCGGGGAGCTGTTTTTT	TRBV18	TRBJ2-2	TRBD2	few
CASSLEGSGRFYEQYF	TGTGCCAGCAGCTTAGAGGGTAGCGGGAGATTTTACGAGCAGTACTTC	TRBV7-9	TRBJ2-7	TRBD2	NA
CATTDRASYNEQFF	TGTGCCACCACTGACAGGGCGAGCTACAATGAGCAGTTCTTC	TRBV11-1	TRBJ2-1	TRBD1	many
CASSLSSPLRGNTDTQYF	TGTGCCAGCAGTTTATCGAGCCCCCTTAGGGGCAACACAGATACGCAGTATTTT	TRBV27	TRBJ2-3	NA	NA
CAWSPDRYIQYF	TGTGCCTGGAGTCCCGACAGGTACATTCAGTACTTC	TRBV30	TRBJ2-4	NA	few
CASSPAGEKLFF	TGTGCCAGTAGTCCTGCCGGTGAAAAACTGTTTTTT	TRBV19	TRBJ1-4	NA	few
CAWSSRYEQYF	TGTGCCTGGAGTTCCCGTTACGAGCAGTACTTC	TRBV30	TRBJ2-7	NA	few
CASSDIAAKGIRTDTQYF	TGTGCCAGCAGTGATATAGCGGCGAAAGGAATCCGCACAGATACGCAGTATTTT	TRBV25-1	TRBJ2-3	NA	few
CASSGAGQGTDTQYF	TGTGCCAGCAGCGGCGCGGGACAGGGGACAGATACGCAGTATTTT	TRBV9	TRBJ2-3	TRBD1	NA
CASSSGGTSGYEQYF	TGCGCCAGCAGCTCCGGGGGGACTAGCGGATACGAGCAGTACTTC	TRBV5-1	TRBJ2-7	TRBD2	few
CASSLLTDTQYF	TGTGCCAGCAGCTTACTTACAGATACGCAGTATTTT	TRBV7-2	TRBJ2-3	NA	NA
CASSPGTTLQYF	TGTGCCAGCAGCCCCGGGACTACCCTTCAGTACTTC	TRBV9	TRBJ2-4	TRBD2	few
CASSLDSGRALYNEQFF	TGTGCCAGCAGCTTGGATAGCGGGAGAGCCCTCTACAATGAGCAGTTCTTC	TRBV5-6	TRBJ2-1	TRBD2	NA
CSVEGASGNYNEQFF	TGCAGCGTTGAGGGGGCTAGCGGCAACTACAATGAGCAGTTCTTC	TRBV29-1	TRBJ2-1	NA	NA
CASSLQGAKETQYF	TGTGCCAGCAGTTTACAGGGGGCGAAGGAGACCCAGTACTTC	TRBV2	TRBJ2-5	TRBD1	NA
CASSRLTGVHGYTF	TGCGCCAGCAGTCGGCTCACGGGGGTGCATGGCTACACCTTC	TRBV23-1	TRBJ1-2	NA	NA
CASSPGSQETQYF	TGTGCCAGCTCACCCGGGAGTCAAGAGACCCAGTACTTC	TRBV18	TRBJ2-5	NA	few
CASRLSTDYEQYF	TGTGCCAGCAGGTTGTCGACAGATTACGAGCAGTACTTC	TRBV7-8	TRBJ2-7	NA	few
CASSTRSGEGADTQYF	TGTGCCAGCAGCACCCGTAGCGGGGAAGGGGCAGATACGCAGTATTTT	TRBV5-4	TRBJ2-3	TRBD2	NA
CASSRGQGAPSYEQYF	TGTGCCAGCAGTCGTGGACAGGGGGCTCCGTCCTACGAGCAGTACTTC	TRBV27	TRBJ2-7	TRBD1	NA
CASSDSGRNEQFF	TGTGCCAGCAGTGATAGCGGGAGGAATGAGCAGTTCTTC	TRBV25-1	TRBJ2-1	TRBD2	NA
CASSLAAGPYNEQFF	TGCGCCAGCAGCTTGGCCGCTGGGCCCTACAATGAGCAGTTCTTC	TRBV5-1	TRBJ2-1	NA	NA
CASSVTGGTEAFF	TGTGCCAGTAGTGTGACAGGTGGCACTGAAGCTTTCTTT	TRBV19	TRBJ1-1	NA	few
CASTRGRLNTEAFF	TGTGCCAGCACCCGCGGGCGGCTGAACACTGAAGCTTTCTTT	TRBV11-1	TRBJ1-1	NA	few
CAWVSAGRAYNEQFF	TGTGCCTGGGTCTCTGCGGGGAGAGCTTACAATGAGCAGTTCTTC	TRBV30	TRBJ2-1	NA	NA
CASSPGLAVTTGELFF	TGCGCCAGCAGCCCGGGACTAGCGGTAACCACCGGGGAGCTGTTTTTT	TRBV5-1	TRBJ2-2	TRBD2	NA
CASTPKWGADTEAFF	TGTGCCAGCACCCCCAAATGGGGCGCCGACACTGAAGCTTTCTTT	TRBV27	TRBJ1-1	NA	NA
CASRLQGQPQHF	TGTGCCAGCAGATTACAGGGGCAGCCCCAGCATTTT	TRBV28	TRBJ1-5	TRBD1	NA
CASSQGENQPQHF	TGCGCCAGCAGCCAAGGCGAGAATCAGCCCCAGCATTTT	TRBV4-1	TRBJ1-5	NA	NA
CASSRSGSGSDTQYF	TGTGCCAGTAGCCGAAGTGGTAGCGGATCAGATACGCAGTATTTT	TRBV19	TRBJ2-3	NA	few
CASSLRTSMNEQFF	TGTGCCAGCAGCCTTAGGACTAGCATGAATGAGCAGTTCTTC	TRBV7-9	TRBJ2-1	TRBD2	few
CASSLVQNYGYTF	TGTGCCAGCAGCTTAGTACAGAACTATGGCTACACCTTC	TRBV7-9	TRBJ1-2	NA	NA
CASSLATAGAGTDTQYF	TGTGCCAGCAGCCTAGCTACCGCGGGAGCGGGAACAGATACGCAGTATTTT	TRBV9	TRBJ2-3	TRBD2	NA
CASISGTSGYNEQFF	TGTGCCAGCATTTCCGGGACTAGCGGTTACAATGAGCAGTTCTTC	TRBV6-1	TRBJ2-1	TRBD2	NA
CASHGQYNEQFF	TGTGCCAGCCACGGACAGTACAATGAGCAGTTCTTC	TRBV6-1	TRBJ2-1	NA	NA
CASSSPGQGASGANVLTF	TGTGCCAGCAGCTCGCCGGGACAGGGGGCATCTGGGGCCAACGTCCTGACTTTC	TRBV9	TRBJ2-6	TRBD1	once
CASSLGQGEETQYF	TGCGCCAGCAGCTTGGGACAGGGGGAAGAGACCCAGTACTTC	TRBV5-1	TRBJ2-5	TRBD1	few
CASSRQATTEAFF	TGTGCCAGTAGTAGACAGGCGACCACTGAAGCTTTCTTT	TRBV19	TRBJ1-1	NA	NA
CASSPDRGLNTQYF	TGTGCCAGTAGCCCGGACAGGGGGCTAAATACGCAGTATTTT	TRBV19	TRBJ2-3	TRBD1	NA
CASSRGQGETQYF	TGTGCCAGCAGCCGGGGACAGGGAGAGACCCAGTACTTC	TRBV7-2	TRBJ2-5	TRBD1	few
CAWSRKPGQGGQPQHF	TGTGCCTGGAGTAGAAAACCGGGACAGGGCGGTCAGCCCCAGCATTTT	TRBV30	TRBJ1-5	TRBD1	few
CASSPRAGVNDEQFF	TGTGCCAGCTCACCCAGAGCGGGAGTGAATGATGAGCAGTTCTTC	TRBV18	TRBJ2-1	TRBD2	few
CASGGEGPWDTEAFF	TGTGCCAGTGGGGGCGAAGGGCCGTGGGACACTGAAGCTTTCTTT	TRBV19	TRBJ1-1	NA	NA
CASSASGRTGELFF	TGTGCCAGCAGCGCTAGCGGGAGAACCGGGGAGCTGTTTTTT	TRBV7-9	TRBJ2-2	TRBD2	NA
CGVAGAYNEQFF	TGTGGGGTGGCGGGGGCCTACAATGAGCAGTTCTTC	TRBV6-1	TRBJ2-1	TRBD2	few
CASSFGGAGETQYF	TGTGCCAGCAGCTTTGGAGGGGCAGGGGAGACCCAGTACTTC	TRBV11-3	TRBJ2-5	NA	few
CASRRLVHNEQFF	TGTGCCAGCAGACGACTAGTTCACAATGAGCAGTTCTTC	TRBV11-2	TRBJ2-1	NA	NA